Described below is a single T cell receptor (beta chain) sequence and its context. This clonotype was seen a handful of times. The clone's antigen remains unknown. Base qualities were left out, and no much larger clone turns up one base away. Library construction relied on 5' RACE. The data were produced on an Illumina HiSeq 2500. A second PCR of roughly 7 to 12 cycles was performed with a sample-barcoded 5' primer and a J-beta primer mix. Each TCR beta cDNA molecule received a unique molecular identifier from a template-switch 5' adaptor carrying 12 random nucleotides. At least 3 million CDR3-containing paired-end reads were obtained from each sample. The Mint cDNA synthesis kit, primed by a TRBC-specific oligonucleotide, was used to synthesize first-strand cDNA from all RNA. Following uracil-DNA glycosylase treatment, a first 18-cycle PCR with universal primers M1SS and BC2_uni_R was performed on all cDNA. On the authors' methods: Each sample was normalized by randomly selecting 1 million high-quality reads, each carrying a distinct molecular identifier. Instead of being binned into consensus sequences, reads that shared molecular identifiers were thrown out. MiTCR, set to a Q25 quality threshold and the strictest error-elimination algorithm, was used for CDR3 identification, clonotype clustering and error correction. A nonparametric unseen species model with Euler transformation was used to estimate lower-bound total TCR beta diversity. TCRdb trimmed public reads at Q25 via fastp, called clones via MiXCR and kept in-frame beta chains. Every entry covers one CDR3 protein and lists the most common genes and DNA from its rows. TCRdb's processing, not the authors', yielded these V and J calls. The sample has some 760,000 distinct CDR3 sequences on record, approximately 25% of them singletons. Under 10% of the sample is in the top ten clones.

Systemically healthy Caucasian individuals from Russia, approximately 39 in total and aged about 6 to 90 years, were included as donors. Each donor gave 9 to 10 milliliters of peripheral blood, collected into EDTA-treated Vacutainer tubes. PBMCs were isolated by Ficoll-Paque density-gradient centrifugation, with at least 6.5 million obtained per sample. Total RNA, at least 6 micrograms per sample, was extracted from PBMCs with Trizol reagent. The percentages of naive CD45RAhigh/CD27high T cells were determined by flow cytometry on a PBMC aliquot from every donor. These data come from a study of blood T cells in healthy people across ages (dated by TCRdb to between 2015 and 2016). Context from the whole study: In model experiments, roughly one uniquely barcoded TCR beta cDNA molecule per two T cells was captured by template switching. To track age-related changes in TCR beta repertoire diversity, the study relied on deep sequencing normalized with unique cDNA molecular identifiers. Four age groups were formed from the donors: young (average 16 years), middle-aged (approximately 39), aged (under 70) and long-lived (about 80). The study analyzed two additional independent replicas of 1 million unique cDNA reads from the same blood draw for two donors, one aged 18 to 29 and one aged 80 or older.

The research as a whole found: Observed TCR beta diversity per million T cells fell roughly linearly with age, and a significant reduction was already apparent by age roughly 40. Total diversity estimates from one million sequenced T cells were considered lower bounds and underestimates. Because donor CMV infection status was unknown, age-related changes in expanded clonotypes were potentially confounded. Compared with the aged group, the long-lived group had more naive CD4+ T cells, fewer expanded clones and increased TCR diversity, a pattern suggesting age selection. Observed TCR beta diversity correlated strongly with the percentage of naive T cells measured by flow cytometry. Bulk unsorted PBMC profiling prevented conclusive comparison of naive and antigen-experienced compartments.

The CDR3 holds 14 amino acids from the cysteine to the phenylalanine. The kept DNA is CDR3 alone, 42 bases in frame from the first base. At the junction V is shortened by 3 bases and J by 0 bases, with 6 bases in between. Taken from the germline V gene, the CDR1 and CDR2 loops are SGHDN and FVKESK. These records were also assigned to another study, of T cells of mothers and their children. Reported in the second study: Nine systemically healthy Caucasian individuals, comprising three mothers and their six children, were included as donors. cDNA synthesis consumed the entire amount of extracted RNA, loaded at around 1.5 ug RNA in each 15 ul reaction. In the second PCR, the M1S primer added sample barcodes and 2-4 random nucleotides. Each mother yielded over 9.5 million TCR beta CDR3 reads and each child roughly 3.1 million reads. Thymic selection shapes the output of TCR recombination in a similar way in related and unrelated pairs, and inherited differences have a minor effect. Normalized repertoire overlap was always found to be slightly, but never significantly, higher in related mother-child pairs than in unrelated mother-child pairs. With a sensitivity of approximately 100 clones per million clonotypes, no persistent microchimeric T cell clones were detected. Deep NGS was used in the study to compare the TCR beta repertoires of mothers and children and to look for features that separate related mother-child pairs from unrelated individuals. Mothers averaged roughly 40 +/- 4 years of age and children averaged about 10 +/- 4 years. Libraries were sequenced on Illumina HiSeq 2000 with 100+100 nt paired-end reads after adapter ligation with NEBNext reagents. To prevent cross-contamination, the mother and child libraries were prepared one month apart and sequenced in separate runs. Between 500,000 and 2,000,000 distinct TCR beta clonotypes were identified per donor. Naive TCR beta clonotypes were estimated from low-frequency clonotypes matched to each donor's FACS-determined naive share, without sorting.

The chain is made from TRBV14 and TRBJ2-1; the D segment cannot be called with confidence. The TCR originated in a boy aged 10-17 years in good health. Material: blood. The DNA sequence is TGTGCCAGCAGCCAGCGAGGCTCCTACAATGAGCAGTTCTTC. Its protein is CASSQRGSYNEQFF.